One sample yielded the 23 T cell receptor beta chains listed below, sequenced in a study of blood T cells in healthy people across ages. PCR was performed a second time for roughly 7 to 12 cycles using a sample-barcoded 5' primer and a J-beta primer mix. TCRdb re-called the 5' RACE reads with MiXCR, one entry per CDR3 protein. The repertoire consists of more than 750,000 distinct CDR3 sequences, with roughly 29% occurring once and the leading ten covering approximately 10%. Another study also made use of these data, one on T cells of mothers and their children.

The sample comprised blood. The source is a woman aged 40 to 49 in good health.

This clonotype was picked up a small number of times. This chain uses TRBV12-3 or TRBV12-4 with TRBJ1-2; D is unresolved. Trimming left V 5 bases short and J 7 bases short, with 11 bases between. There are 12 residues in the CDR3. CDR3 region: CASSLGISGYTF. The CDR3 DNA reads TGTGCCAGCAGTCTGGGGATTAGTGGCTACACCTTC.

The rearrangement joins TRBV5-1 to TRBJ2-5; D is possibly TRBD1 or TRBD2 (5 bases each). CDR3 length equals 13 residues. The germline V gene encodes CDR1 SGHRS and CDR2 YFSETQ. Trimming cost V 3 bases and J 5 bases, with 11 bases left between them. As DNA, the CDR3 is TGCGCCAGCAGCTCCGAGGGGCGGGAGACCCAGTACTTC. As protein: CASSSEGRETQYF.

This clonotype was observed a few times. The rearrangement uses TRBV6-1 and TRBJ1-1; 7 nucleotides agree with TRBD1. This CDR3 region has 16 residues. With 4 bases clipped from V and 1 base from J, the junction kept 9 bases outside the gene matches. CDR1 and CDR2 (germline): MNHNS, SASEGT. The CDR3 region is CASSGFEDRPNTEAFF. As DNA, the CDR3 is TGTGCCAGCAGTGGCTTCGAGGACAGGCCGAACACTGAAGCTTTCTTT.

This chain links TRBV20-1 with TRBJ2-3; D gene ambiguous. The CDR3 runs 13 residues. Germline values: CDR1 DFQATT, CDR2 SNEGSKA (reference sequence). V lost 6 bases to trimming and J lost 2 bases, with 12 bases between them. The CDR3 coding sequence is TGCAGTGCAAGACCGGGTCTCACAGATACGCAGTATTTT. Translating it yields CSARPGLTDTQYF.

The rearrangement joins TRBV5-6 to TRBJ1-2; D remains unclear. This CDR3 contains 15 residues. Germline V gene data show CDR1 as SGHDT and CDR2 as YYEEEE. V lost 0 bases and J lost 2, with 11 bases in between. The CDR3 coding sequence is TGTGCCAGCAGCTTGGAGGTCCAACCAAACTATGGCTACACCTTC. As protein: CASSLEVQPNYGYTF.

This clonotype has only a few counts. V usage is TRBV28 and J usage is TRBJ1-2; D may be TRBD1 (6 bases). V gave up 4 bases and J gave up 0 bases, with 18 bases separating them. The CDR3 loop spans 17 amino acids. CDR1 and CDR2 (germline): MDHEN, SYDVKM. CDR3 sequence: CASSSSGQGLSNYGYTF. For the CDR3, the DNA is TGTGCCAGCAGTTCCTCGGGGCAGGGGCTATCTAACTATGGCTACACCTTC.

As concerns this clonotype: With a much larger clone just one base away, this may be a read error. This rearrangement joins TRBV28 to TRBJ2-7, with 9 bases lining up with TRBD1. Per germline, CDR1 MDHEN and CDR2 SYDVKM. This CDR3 comprises 14 residues. After removal of 6 bases from V and 7 bases from J, the junction contained 10 bases not matched to a gene. CDR3 residues: CASRSGTGYREQYF. CDR3 DNA sequence: TGTGCCAGCAGGTCCGGGACAGGGTATCGGGAGCAGTACTTC.

The table lists this clonotype with a few counts. The V gene is TRBV12-3 or TRBV12-4, the J gene TRBJ1-6; 11 bases line up with TRBD1. This CDR3 has 17 residues. J lost 1 base, V lost 3 bases, and 2 bases had no gene match. Here the CDR3 reads CASSFGQGASYNSPLHF. The CDR3 DNA reads as TGTGCCAGCAGTTTCGGACAGGGGGCATCCTATAATTCACCCCTCCACTTT.

This clonotype was seen repeatedly, ten times or more. The genes are TRBV7-2 and TRBJ2-7; 8 bases match TRBD1. Germline CDR1 and CDR2: SGHTA and FQGNSA. The CDR3 spans 15 residues. Losses at the gene ends were 1 base for V and 0 bases for J; bases not matched to a gene: 2. The CDR3 sequence: CASSLEGQDSYEQYF. The CDR3 DNA reads TGTGCCAGCAGCTTAGAGGGACAGGACTCCTACGAGCAGTACTTC. Together with reference TRBV7-2 and TRBJ2-7, the CDR3 gives the full variable domain: GAGVSQSPSNKVTEKGKDVELRCDPISGHTALYWYRQSLGQGLEFLIYFQGNSAPDKSGLPSDRFSAERTGGSVSTLTIQRTQQEDSAVYLCASSLEGQDSYEQYFGPGTRLTVT.

Note on this clonotype: With a much larger clone just one base away, this may be a read error. The J gene is TRBJ2-7, the V gene TRBV7-9; 7 bases fit TRBD2. The CDR3 totals 14 residues. Germline V gene sequence: CDR1 SEHNR, CDR2 FQNEAQ (reference sequence). The CDR3 sequence is CASRLDGGNYEQYF. CDR3 nucleotides: TGTGCCAGCAGATTAGACGGGGGGAACTACGAGCAGTACTTC.

A few counts support this clonotype. The chain links TRBV12-3 or TRBV12-4 to TRBJ2-3; D is uncertain. V was trimmed by 5 bases and J by 5 bases, leaving 11 bases between them. This CDR3 region has 13 residues. This chain's CDR3 is CASSRATGDTQYF. The CDR3 DNA is TGTGCCAGCAGTCGTGCGACTGGAGATACGCAGTATTTT.

V is TRBV20-1 and J is TRBJ1-5; the D gene is possibly TRBD1 (6 bases). The germline gives CDR1 DFQATT, CDR2 SNEGSKA (reference sequence). This CDR3 contains 13 residues. The V end lost 5 bases, the J end lost 7 bases, and 15 bases lay between the germline ends. The CDR3 sequence is CSAEQTGNQPQHF. For the CDR3, the DNA is TGCAGTGCTGAACAGACAGGAAACCAGCCCCAGCATTTT.

The gene calls are TRBV7-2 and TRBJ2-3; D is undetermined. V lost 2 bases and J lost 2, with 14 bases in between. Germline values: CDR1 SGHTA, CDR2 FQGNSA. The length of the CDR3 is 16 residues. In DNA, the CDR3 is TGTGCCAGCAGCTTAATTTCCGAGACGGACACAGATACGCAGTATTTT. Translated: CASSLISETDTDTQYF. The variable domain in full, with the rest retrieved from reference TRBV7-2 and TRBJ2-3, is GAGVSQSPSNKVTEKGKDVELRCDPISGHTALYWYRQSLGQGLEFLIYFQGNSAPDKSGLPSDRFSAERTGGSVSTLTIQRTQQEDSAVYLCASSLISETDTDTQYFGPGTRLTVL.

Points on this clonotype: A read error may produce the germline difference seen at one junction end. This chain uses TRBV10-3 with TRBJ2-1, with 11 bases matching TRBD2. CDR3 length equals 14 residues. The V gene's germline CDR1 is ENHRY and CDR2 SYGVKD. CDR3 residues: CAISGLAGRYEQCF. The CDR3 DNA is TGTGCCATCAGTGGACTAGCGGGGCGCTATGAGCAGTGCTTC.

The table lists this clonotype with many counts. The genes are TRBV24-1 and TRBJ1-5, with TRBD1 as a possible D gene (5 bases). The CDR3 extends over 17 amino acids. Germline-derived CDR1 and CDR2 are KGHDR and SFDVKD. Trimming removed 1 base at V and 5 bases at J, with 17 bases between. CDR3 amino acids: CATSDLIFGQGDQPQHF. In nucleotides, the CDR3 is TGTGCCACCAGTGATTTAATCTTTGGGCAGGGTGATCAGCCCCAGCATTTT.

In the case of this clonotype: Possible read error: a much larger clone is one base away. V gene TRBV6-2 or TRBV6-3 combines with J gene TRBJ1-5; possibly TRBD1 for D (6 bases). The germline V gene encodes CDR1 MNHEY and CDR2 SVGEGT. V lost 6 bases and J lost 6, with 12 bases in between. The CDR3 length is 13 residues. CDR3 DNA sequence: TGTGCCAGCAGGTACGCCAGGGGTCAGCCCCAGCATTTT. It yields the protein CASRYARGQPQHF.

V usage is TRBV5-6 and J usage is TRBJ1-1, with D tentatively TRBD1 (5 bases). CDR1 is SGHDT, CDR2 YYEEEE, per germline. V was pared by 4 bases and J by 3 bases, with 16 bases between. The CDR3 covers 15 residues. Here the CDR3 reads CASSTLRDADTEAFF. The CDR3, as DNA: TGTGCCAGCAGCACTCTCAGGGACGCCGACACTGAAGCTTTCTTT.

There are a few counts of this clonotype. A much larger clone differs from this one at a single base, so this may be a read error. The chain carries TRBV7-2 and TRBJ2-4, with D perhaps matching TRBD1 (5 bases). Trimming removed 5 bases at V and 13 bases at J, with 18 bases between. CDR3 size: 13 residues. Germline CDR1 SGHTA, CDR2 FQGNSA. CDR3 in amino acids: CASSPYRRQEQYF. CDR3 coding DNA: TGTGCCAGCAGCCCATACAGGCGGCAGGAGCAGTACTTC.

This clonotype came up once. V usage is TRBV28 and J usage is TRBJ2-7; 7 positions match TRBD1. The CDR3 extends over 11 amino acids. Looked up from germline, CDR1 is MDHEN and CDR2 is SYDVKM. J lost 4 bases, V lost 8 bases, and 2 bases had no gene match. DNA of the CDR3: TGTGCCAGCGTACAGGGGTACGAGCAGTACTTC. Amino acid sequence: CASVQGYEQYF.

In its sample, this clonotype was seen a few times. This may stem from a read error, because a much larger clone lies one nucleotide away. The chain joins TRBV29-1 to TRBJ2-5; D is unclear. V lost 4 bases to trimming and J lost 5 bases, with 11 bases between them. Germline CDR1 SQVTM, CDR2 ANQGSEA. CDR3 size: 12 residues. This chain's CDR3 is CSVADSVETQYF. CDR3 in DNA: TGCAGCGTTGCTGATAGTGTGGAGACCCAGTACTTC. Based on the CDR3 plus reference TRBV29-1 and TRBJ2-5, the full variable domain is SAVISQKPSRDICQRGTSLTIQCQVDSQVTMMFWYRQQPGQSLTLIATANQGSEATYESGFVIDKFPISRPNLTFSTLTVSNMSPEDSSIYLCSVADSVETQYFGPGTRLLVL.

This clonotype was seen a few times. CDR3 bases: TGCAGTGCTAGAGAATGGCAGGGGGCAGGCGAGCAGTACTTC. Translated: CSAREWQGAGEQYF. The V gene is TRBV20-1, the J gene TRBJ2-7, with 8 nucleotides matching TRBD1. The CDR3 is 14 amino acids. Germline CDR1 DFQATT, CDR2 SNEGSKA (reference sequence). V lost 0 bases to trimming and J lost 6 bases; unmatched junction nucleotides: 7.

This clonotype was detected only a few times. The chain couples TRBV12-3 or TRBV12-4 to TRBJ2-7; D could derive from TRBD1 or TRBD2 (6 bases each). V was cut by 3 bases and J by 6 bases, with 9 bases left in between. The CDR3 extends over 12 amino acids. The CDR3 here is CASSLGGPEQYF. The CDR3 nucleotides are TGTGCCAGCAGTTTGGGGGGCCCCGAGCAGTACTTC.

The V gene is TRBV5-1, the J gene TRBJ1-2; D gene ambiguous. V lost 2 bases to trimming and J lost 1 base, with 12 bases between them. This CDR3 is built from 15 residues. Germline CDR1 and CDR2: SGHRS and YFSETQ. CDR3 DNA: TGCGCCAGCAGCTTAGGAGACGGGCGTAACTATGGCTACACCTTC. Encoded protein: CASSLGDGRNYGYTF.